Each of the 4 T cell receptor beta chains below was sequenced from the same sample in a study of T cell changes during pregnancy in multiple sclerosis. Only in-frame clones appear in the TCRdb table, and some are missing; sequencing was by immunoSEQ multiplex PCR. The sample has 45,000 to 60,000 clones, 90% to 95% seen once. Source: peripheral blood, taken in the second trimester of pregnancy. All receptors derive from a female donor with multiple sclerosis, enrolled in a pregnancy study.

This chain joins TRBV19 and TRBJ2-7, with 10 bases that match TRBD1. In germline, CDR1 is LNHDA, CDR2 SQIVND (reference sequence). The CDR3 contains 15 residues. With 4 bases clipped from V and 3 bases from J, the junction kept 6 bases outside the gene matches. DNA for the CDR3: TGTGCCAGTAGTACGGGACAGGGGAAGTTCTACGAGCAGTACTTC. Amino acid sequence: CASSTGQGKFYEQYF.

The chain combines TRBV27 with TRBJ1-2, with 8 bases that match TRBD1. The V and J ends lost 0 bases and 3 bases, in that order; junction bases with no gene match: 3. Germline CDR1 and CDR2: MNHEY and SMNVEV (reference sequence). CDR3 length: 15 residues. CDR3: CASSLSWTGHYGYTF. The DNA of the CDR3 is TGTGCCAGCAGTTTATCTTGGACAGGGCACTATGGCTACACCTTC.

This rearrangement joins TRBV27 to TRBJ1-2, with 8 bases that match TRBD1. CDR1 and CDR2 from the germline V gene are MNHEY and SMNVEV (reference sequence). With 6 bases clipped from V and 8 bases from J, the junction kept 8 bases outside the gene matches. The length of the CDR3 is 13 residues. This CDR3 is CASRPGTGYGYTF. The CDR3 bases are TGTGCCAGCAGACCCGGGACAGGTTACGGCTACACCTTC.

The V gene is TRBV5-8, the J gene TRBJ2-5; 8 bases are shared with TRBD2. J gave up 4 bases and V 0 bases, and 8 bases lay outside the gene matches. Germline values: CDR1 SGHTS, CDR2 YDEGEE. The CDR3 is 16 amino acids. The CDR3 protein is CASSLAGGGRGETQYF. CDR3 bases: TGTGCCAGCAGCTTGGCCGGGGGGGGGCGAGGAGAGACCCAGTACTTC.